This T cell receptor (beta chain) was retrieved from a study of shared clonotypes between healthy human individuals. Libraries were prepared by immunoSEQ multiplex PCR; TCRdb keeps only in-frame clonotypes and omits some of them. The sample holds a few million clones; around 94% are singletons and the top ten take roughly 0.15%. V lost 1 base and J lost 4, with 13 bases in between. The CDR3 covers 15 residues. Germline-derived CDR1 and CDR2 are SGHTA and FQGNSA. This clonotype was obtained from a man between 18 and 29 years old in good health. V and J are TRBV7-2 and TRBJ1-1, with no clear D. Sequenced material: naive CD4+ T cells sorted from blood. Subset indicated: CD45RA+ positively selected. The CDR3 DNA sequence: TGTGCCAGCAGCTTAGTCTACCTACGGAGCACTGAAGCTTTCTTT. Residues: CASSLVYLRSTEAFF. Complete variable domain (other parts from reference TRBV7-2 and TRBJ1-1): GAGVSQSPSNKVTEKGKDVELRCDPISGHTALYWYRQSLGQGLEFLIYFQGNSAPDKSGLPSDRFSAERTGGSVSTLTIQRTQQEDSAVYLCASSLVYLRSTEAFFGQGTRLTVV.